The sequence of this T cell receptor (beta chain) was determined in a study of early T cells in non-severe SARS-CoV-2 infection. Study-level background: The authors sequenced bulk RNA from unsorted whole blood, leaving chains unpaired. Points from the study as a whole: CD4 and private specificities were missed by VDJdb matching, which favored anti-spike CD8 responses.

Notes on this clonotype: Its antigen is as yet unknown.

The library protocol tagged individual cDNA molecules with unique molecular identifiers. TCRdb re-called the 5' RACE reads with MiXCR, one entry per CDR3 protein. The sample yields tens of thousands of distinct CDR3 sequences, 5% seen once. This CDR3 is 16 amino acids long. Germline V gene sequence: CDR1 LGHDT, CDR2 YNNKEL (reference sequence). Trimming took 2 bases from V and 1 from J; bases not matched to a gene: 3. This chain links TRBV3-1 with TRBJ2-5; 11 positions match TRBD1. The specimen sequenced was whole blood. This TCR came from an adult who was a healthcare worker with PCR-confirmed SARS-CoV-2 infection or an uninfected control (not recorded which). DNA of the CDR3: TGTGCCAGCAGCCAACGTGGGACAGGGGGCCAAGAGACCCAGTACTTC. The encoded protein is CASSQRGTGGQETQYF.